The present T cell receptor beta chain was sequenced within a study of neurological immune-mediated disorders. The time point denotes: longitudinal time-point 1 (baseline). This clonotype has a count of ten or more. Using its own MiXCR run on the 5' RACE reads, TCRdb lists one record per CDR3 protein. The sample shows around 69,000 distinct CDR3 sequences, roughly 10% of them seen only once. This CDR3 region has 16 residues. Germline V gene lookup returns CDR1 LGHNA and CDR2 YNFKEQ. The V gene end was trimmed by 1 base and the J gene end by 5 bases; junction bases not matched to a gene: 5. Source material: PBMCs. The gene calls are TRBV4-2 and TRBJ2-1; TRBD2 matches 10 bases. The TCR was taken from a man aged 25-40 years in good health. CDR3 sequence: CASSQVSSGGHNEQFF. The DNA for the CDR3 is TGTGCCAGCAGCCAAGTTTCTAGCGGGGGCCACAATGAGCAGTTCTTC.